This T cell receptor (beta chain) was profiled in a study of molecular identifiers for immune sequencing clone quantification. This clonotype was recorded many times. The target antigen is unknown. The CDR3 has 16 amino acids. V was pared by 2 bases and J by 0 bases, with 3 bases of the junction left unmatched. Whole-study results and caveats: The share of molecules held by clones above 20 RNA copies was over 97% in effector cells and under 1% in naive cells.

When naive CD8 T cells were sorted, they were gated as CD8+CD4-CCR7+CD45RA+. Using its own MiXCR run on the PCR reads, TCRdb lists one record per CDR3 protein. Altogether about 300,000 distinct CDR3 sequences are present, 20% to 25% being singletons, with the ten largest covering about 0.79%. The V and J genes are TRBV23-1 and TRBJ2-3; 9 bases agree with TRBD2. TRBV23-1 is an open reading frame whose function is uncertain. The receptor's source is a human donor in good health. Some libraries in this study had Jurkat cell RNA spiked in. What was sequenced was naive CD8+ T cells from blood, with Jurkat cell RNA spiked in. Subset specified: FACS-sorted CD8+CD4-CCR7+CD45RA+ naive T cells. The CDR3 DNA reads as TGCGCCAGCAGTCAAGAAACTAGCGGGAGCACAGATACGCAGTATTTT. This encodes CASSQETSGSTDTQYF.